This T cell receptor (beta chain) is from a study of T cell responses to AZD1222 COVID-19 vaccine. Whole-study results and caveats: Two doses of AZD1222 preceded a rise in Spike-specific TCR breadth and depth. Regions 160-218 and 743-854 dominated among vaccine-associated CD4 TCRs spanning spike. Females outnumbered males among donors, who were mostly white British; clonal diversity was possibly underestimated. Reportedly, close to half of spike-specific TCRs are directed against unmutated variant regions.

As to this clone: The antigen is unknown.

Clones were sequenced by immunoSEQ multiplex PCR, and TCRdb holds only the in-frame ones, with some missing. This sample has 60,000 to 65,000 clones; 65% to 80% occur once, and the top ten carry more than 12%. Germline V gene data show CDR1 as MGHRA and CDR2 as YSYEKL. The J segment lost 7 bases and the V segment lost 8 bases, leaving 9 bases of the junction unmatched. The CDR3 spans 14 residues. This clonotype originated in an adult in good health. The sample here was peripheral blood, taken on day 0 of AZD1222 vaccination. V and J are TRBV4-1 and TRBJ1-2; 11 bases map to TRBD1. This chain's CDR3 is CASGLGQGAGGYTF. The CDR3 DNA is TGCGCCAGCGGTCTCGGACAGGGGGCTGGTGGCTACACCTTC.